These 17 T cell receptor beta chains share one sample of origin, sequenced in a study of T cells expressing NK-cell markers. With the 5' RACE reads reprocessed, TCRdb shows one record per CDR3 protein and no DNA. The repertoire table contains hundreds of thousands of distinct CDR3 sequences. Source material: blood T cells: a sorted CD56 or NKG2C T cell subset, CD4+ or CD8+ T cells, or bulk PBMC T cells (not recorded which). The receptors come from a man aged 18-70 years in good health.

CDR3 region: CASSLGSVAGANVLTF. The V gene is TRBV7-2, the J gene TRBJ2-6. Germline V lookup: CDR1 SGHTA, CDR2 FQGNSA. CDR3 size: 16 residues.

The V gene is TRBV5-1, the J gene TRBJ2-7; the TRBD1 assignment by TCRdb is unverifiable without DNA. This CDR3 has 17 residues. From germline, CDR1 is SGHRS and CDR2 YFSETQ. The CDR3 region is CASSSAMSGAKDYEQYF.

This rearrangement joins TRBV12-3 or TRBV12-4 to TRBJ2-1. CDR3 length equals 16 residues. CDR3 loop: CASSFRGHRQGDEQFF.

The chain uses TRBV5-5 and TRBJ2-4; the D call of TRBD1 rests on TCRdb alone, since no DNA is present to check it. CDR1 and CDR2 (germline): SGHKS, YYEKEE (reference sequence). The CDR3 sequence is 16 residues long. The CDR3 region is CASSPRQGSGKNIQYF.

J is TRBJ1-2 and V is TRBV7-2; the D gene TCRdb calls, TRBD1, cannot be checked with no DNA. The CDR3 has 17 residues. The V gene's germline CDR1 is SGHTA and CDR2 FQGNSA. CDR3 loop: CASSVSPLTGDNYGYTF.

The J gene is TRBJ1-1, the V gene TRBV18. The CDR3 extends over 15 amino acids. Germline V gene lookup returns CDR1 KGHSH and CDR2 LQKENI. CDR3 region: CASSPPGRGGTEAFF.

The chain is built from TRBV5-1 and TRBJ2-6; there is no DNA to check the TCRdb D call of TRBD1. Germline CDR1 and CDR2: SGHRS and YFSETQ. The CDR3 runs 16 residues. The CDR3 reads CASSSKAGAGANVLTF.

CDR3 in amino acids: CSAERGGPSDTQYF. This chain uses TRBV29-1 with TRBJ2-3; TCRdb calls TRBD1, which cannot be checked without DNA. Germline assignment: CDR1 SQVTM and CDR2 ANQGSEA. CDR3 length: 14 residues.

The rearrangement links TRBV18 to TRBJ1-4; as DNA is missing, the TRBD1 call by TCRdb cannot be tested. This CDR3 has 15 residues. Looked up from germline, CDR1 is KGHSH and CDR2 is LQKENI. The CDR3 protein is CASSIGPGPNEKLFF.

The rearrangement links TRBV5-1 to TRBJ1-4; as DNA is missing, the TRBD1 call by TCRdb cannot be tested. This CDR3 has 15 residues. Germline V gene lookup returns CDR1 SGHRS and CDR2 YFSETQ. CDR3 loop: CASMTSGTGYEKLFF.

V gene TRBV27 combines with J gene TRBJ2-1; checking the TCRdb D call of TRBD1 is not possible without DNA. This CDR3 has 14 amino acids. CDR1 is MNHEY and CDR2 is SMNVEV in the germline V gene (reference sequence). The CDR3 reads CASRFHRDRNEQFF.

The chain's CDR3 is CASSQVLGRRTDTQYF. The chain couples TRBV3-1 to TRBJ2-3. Germline values: CDR1 LGHDT, CDR2 YNNKEL (reference sequence). The CDR3 has 16 amino acids.

The rearrangement uses TRBV3-1 and TRBJ2-1; TCRdb calls TRBD1, which cannot be checked without DNA. CDR1 is LGHDT, CDR2 YNNKEL, per germline (reference sequence). The CDR3 covers 14 residues. CDR3 loop: CASSPRQAYNEQFF.

V is TRBV28 and J is TRBJ1-2; TCRdb proposes TRBD1, but this gene call is untestable without DNA. Germline CDR1 is MDHEN and CDR2 is SYDVKM. The CDR3 is 12 residues long. Here the CDR3 reads CASGGTGYGYTF.

The genes are TRBV7-9 and TRBJ1-4; the D gene TCRdb calls, TRBD1, cannot be checked with no DNA. Germline V CDR1 and CDR2: SEHNR, FQNEAQ (reference sequence). This CDR3 has 14 amino acids. CDR3 sequence reads: CASSLAGAREKLFF. The full variable domain, completed using reference TRBV7-9 and TRBJ1-4, is DTGVSQNPRHKITKRGQNVTFRCDPISEHNRLYWYRQTLGQGPEFLTYFQNEAQLEKSRLLSDRFSAERPKGSFSTLEIQRTEQGDSAMYLCASSLAGAREKLFFGSGTQLSVL.

V and J are TRBV5-1 and TRBJ2-1; as DNA is missing, the TRBD2 call by TCRdb cannot be tested. The CDR3 is made up of 15 amino acids. Germline V gives CDR1 SGHRS, CDR2 YFSETQ. CDR3 amino acids: CASSFGTSGGTEQFF.

The rearrangement joins TRBV20-1 to TRBJ2-7. The CDR3 length is 12 residues. Germline V lookup: CDR1 DFQATT, CDR2 SNEGSKA (reference sequence). CDR3 loop: CSALTASYEQYF.